These T cell receptor beta chains were read from a single sample in a study of response to subunit inactivated influenza vaccine. TCRdb re-derived calls from the RT-PCR reads in MiXCR, one entry per CDR3 protein. The table records some 570,000 distinct CDR3 sequences, around 11% of them present only once. This same sample was also taken into another study, of T cells expressing NK-cell markers.

Material: PBMCs from blood, obtained on the day of vaccination. The receptors originated from a man between 45 and 60 years old who received an inactivated influenza vaccine. Both conserved end residues are part of each CDR3. Each record gives: clone size, D gene, J gene, V gene, CDR3 DNA, CDR3 protein. A D gene is named only where the DNA matches it firmly. The size field is filled for only some rows; it gives once, few, many or a size class.

>few|TRBD1|TRBJ1-6|TRBV5-6
TGTGCCAGCAGCTTACCGACAGGGGTGGATTCACCCCTCCACTTT
CASSLPTGVDSPLHF
>-|-|TRBJ1-6|TRBV11-2
TGTGCCAGCAGCTCGCCCGTGGGTTCACCCCTCCACTTT
CASSSPVGSPLHF
>-|-|TRBJ1-2|TRBV28
TGTGCCAGCAGTTTGGCGAACCCCGGGGGGCGCGGCTATGGCTACACCTTC
CASSLANPGGRGYGYTF
>many|TRBD1|TRBJ2-7|TRBV5-1
TGCGCCAGCAGCTTGGGGGGACAGGGGTACGAGCAGTACTTC
CASSLGGQGYEQYF
>-|TRBD1|TRBJ1-2|TRBV4-2
TGTGCCAGCAGCCAAAACGTAGGTTCTCAAGGACAGGTCTATGGCTACACCTTC
CASSQNVGSQGQVYGYTF
>few|TRBD1|TRBJ2-5|TRBV5-1
TGCGCCAGCAGCTCGGGACAGGTGGGCGAGACCCAGTACTTC
CASSSGQVGETQYF
>-|TRBD2|TRBJ2-3|TRBV5-5
TGTGCCAGCAGCTTTCAGGGAGGGGATACGCAGTATTTT
CASSFQGGDTQYF
>few|TRBD1|TRBJ2-3|TRBV7-2
TGTGCCAGCAGCTCCCCCTCACAGGGGGGCAGATCAGATACGCAGTATTTT
CASSSPSQGGRSDTQYF
>many|-|TRBJ1-6|TRBV12-3/TRBV12-4
TGTGCCAGCAGCCTACGGGAGAATTCACCCCTCCACTTT
CASSLRENSPLHF
>-|-|TRBJ2-7|TRBV10-3
TGTGCCATCAGTGTCCAACAGGGCCACGAGCAGTACTTC
CAISVQQGHEQYF
>-|TRBD1|TRBJ1-6|TRBV9
TGTGCCAGCAGCACCCAGGGGGGGAATTCACCCCTCCACTTT
CASSTQGGNSPLHF
>-|TRBD1|TRBJ2-5|TRBV29-1
TGCAGCGTCAAGGACAGGGCCCCCACGGCCCAGTACTTC
CSVKDRAPTAQYF
>once|-|TRBJ1-5|TRBV19
TGTGCCAGTAGACCACCGCCCGAGGTGAACAATCAGCCCCAGCATTTT
CASRPPPEVNNQPQHF
>few|TRBD2|TRBJ2-7|TRBV27
TGTGCCAGCAGTTTGGGCGGGAGGGCCAGGGAGCAGTACTTC
CASSLGGRAREQYF
>-|TRBD1|TRBJ2-2|TRBV6-1
TGTGCCAGCAGGAGGGACAGGGCAACCGGGGAGCTGTTTTTT
CASRRDRATGELFF
>many|-|TRBJ1-2|TRBV5-1
TGCGCCAGCAGCTTGGGAGACAGAAGCTATGGCTACACCTTC
CASSLGDRSYGYTF
>few|-|TRBJ2-1|TRBV27
TGTGCCAGCAGCCCCGCCGGGGGACTCACCTGGAGAGATGAGCAGTTCTTC
CASSPAGGLTWRDEQFF
>-|-|TRBJ1-5|TRBV2
TGTGCCACCCGACAGGTTGATAGCAATCAGCCCCAGCATTTT
CATRQVDSNQPQHF
>-|-|TRBJ2-2|TRBV25-1
TGTGCCAGCAGGAAGGGGAACACCGGGGAGCTGTTTTTT
CASRKGNTGELFF
>-|-|TRBJ2-3|TRBV7-2
TGTGCCAGCAGCCCTCGCCGGACTAGCACAGATACGCAGTATTTT
CASSPRRTSTDTQYF
>once|-|TRBJ2-5|TRBV3-1
TGTGCCAGCAGCCAAGACACTAGTGTGCCTCTAGAGACCCAGTACTTC
CASSQDTSVPLETQYF
>few|-|TRBJ2-1|TRBV5-1
TGCGCCAGCAGCTTGGCGTACGGGCGGGGCTCCTACAATGAGCAGTTCTTC
CASSLAYGRGSYNEQFF
>many|-|TRBJ1-1|TRBV12-3/TRBV12-4
TGTGCCAGCAGTTTAGAGGGTCGAAGGACTGAAGCTTTCTTT
CASSLEGRRTEAFF
>-|TRBD2|TRBJ2-1|TRBV10-3
TGTGCCATCAGTCCCGGGCAGGGCGGGGGTGAGCAGTTCTTC
CAISPGQGGGEQFF
>few|-|TRBJ2-5|TRBV5-1
TGCGCCAGCAGCTTGGAGAGGGGGGAAGAGACCCAGTACTTC
CASSLERGEETQYF
>few|TRBD1|TRBJ1-3|TRBV4-2
TGTGCCAGCAGCCAAGATGGGACAGGGGCTACTATCTCTGGAAACACCATATATTTT
CASSQDGTGATISGNTIYF
>few|TRBD1|TRBJ2-5|TRBV27
TGTGCCAGCAGTTCGTACAGGGGTAAGAGGGAAGGTGAGACCCAGTACTTC
CASSSYRGKREGETQYF
>few|TRBD1|TRBJ2-1|TRBV5-5
TGTGCCAGCAGCATGAACAGGGGTTCCTACAATGAGCAGTTCTTC
CASSMNRGSYNEQFF
>-|TRBD1|TRBJ1-4|TRBV18
TGTGCCAGCTCACGAGACAGGGGGCTGACTAATGAAAAACTGTTTTTT
CASSRDRGLTNEKLFF
>many|-|TRBJ1-2|TRBV10-3
TGTGCCATCAGTAACTCTGGCGGCTACACCTTC
CAISNSGGYTF
>-|-|TRBJ1-1|TRBV28
TGTGCCAGCACTGCGGGGACTCAAGCTTTCTTT
CASTAGTQAFF
>few|-|TRBJ2-7|TRBV29-1
TGCAGCGTTGTCCCCCTCGGGTCCGAGCAGTACTTC
CSVVPLGSEQYF
>-|-|TRBJ2-3|TRBV20-1
TGCAGTGCCTCGACCCCTGATAGCACAGATACGCAGTATTTT
CSASTPDSTDTQYF
>many|TRBD2|TRBJ2-2|TRBV4-3
TGCGCCAGCAGCCACCCCGGGAGGGGCACCGGGGAGCTGTTTTTT
CASSHPGRGTGELFF
>many|TRBD2|TRBJ2-3|TRBV11-1
TGTGCCAGCAGCTTGAGGAAGATACTAGCGGGGGAGCAGGCAGATACGCAGTATTTT
CASSLRKILAGEQADTQYF
>many|-|TRBJ2-7|TRBV20-1
TGCAGTGCCAACGACGGGGGTACCGAGCAGTACTTC
CSANDGGTEQYF
>-|-|TRBJ2-5|TRBV5-1
TGCGCCAGCAGCTTGGCCGAGGGCGGGTTAGAGACCCAGTACTTC
CASSLAEGGLETQYF
>few|-|TRBJ2-1|TRBV7-3
TGTGCCAGCAGCTTACCTGGGAGTGAGCAGTTCTTC
CASSLPGSEQFF
>-|-|TRBJ2-1|TRBV30
TGTGCCTGGAGTACCCGGGGAACCTACAATGAGCAGTTCTTC
CAWSTRGTYNEQFF
>many|-|TRBJ1-2|TRBV27
TGTGCCAGCAGTCCGCTCACCGACAGCAATTATGGCTACACCTTC
CASSPLTDSNYGYTF
>-|-|TRBJ2-5|TRBV7-9
TGTGCCAGCAGCTTAATGGGGGTACAAGAGACCCAGTACTTC
CASSLMGVQETQYF
>-|TRBD2|TRBJ2-3|TRBV4-3
TGCGCCAGCAGCCAATTCGCGACTAGCGGGAGTGATACGCAGTATTTT
CASSQFATSGSDTQYF
>-|-|TRBJ1-1|TRBV25-1
TGTGCCAGCGGACAAAAAGGTGGGATGAACACTGAAGCTTTCTTT
CASGQKGGMNTEAFF
>few|TRBD1|TRBJ1-5|TRBV7-2
TGTGCCAGCTCCCAAAGACAGGGAACTAATCAGCCCCAGCATTTT
CASSQRQGTNQPQHF
>-|TRBD2|TRBJ2-1|TRBV6-1
TGTGCCAGCAGTACCGCTAGCGGGGGTGGCAATGAGCAGTTCTTC
CASSTASGGGNEQFF
>-|-|TRBJ2-3|TRBV5-4
TGTGCCAGCAGCTTGGGTGTTAGCGCCACAGATACGCAGTATTTT
CASSLGVSATDTQYF
>few|TRBD1|TRBJ1-1|TRBV5-1
TGCGCCAGCAGCTTAGGACAGGGGCCGACCTTGAACACTGAAGCTTTCTTT
CASSLGQGPTLNTEAFF
>many|TRBD1|TRBJ1-1|TRBV6-5
TGTGCCAGCAGTTACCCGACAGGGGAGGTCACTGAAGCTTTCTTT
CASSYPTGEVTEAFF
>many|TRBD2|TRBJ2-1|TRBV5-4
TGTGCCAGCAGCTTGGTGGGACTAAACAATGAGCAGTTCTTC
CASSLVGLNNEQFF
>-|TRBD2|TRBJ2-1|TRBV7-9
TGTGCCAGCAGCTCAGACGGGACTAGCGGGAGATTTGAGCAGTTCTTC
CASSSDGTSGRFEQFF
>few|-|TRBJ1-3|TRBV4-2
TGTGCCAGCAGCCAATTACAGGATATCTCTGGAAACACCATATATTTT
CASSQLQDISGNTIYF
>-|TRBD1|TRBJ1-4|TRBV3-1
TGTGCCAGCAGCCAAGTGGGACAGAGAGAAAAACTGTTTTTT
CASSQVGQREKLFF
>few|TRBD2|TRBJ2-1|TRBV12-3/TRBV12-4
TGTGCCAGCAGTTTCGGGCGCGGGAGTAATTATAATGAGCAGTTCTTC
CASSFGRGSNYNEQFF
>many|TRBD1|TRBJ1-2|TRBV29-1
TGCAGCGTCGGATTGGACAGGGTTTATGGCTACACCTTC
CSVGLDRVYGYTF
>-|-|TRBJ2-7|TRBV5-6
TGTGCCAGCAGCGGGGCTGCCCGTGGCGAGCAGTACTTC
CASSGAARGEQYF
>-|TRBD2|TRBJ2-7|TRBV24-1
TGTGCCTCCCTTAGCGGGACCCAGTCCTACGAGCAGTACTTC
CASLSGTQSYEQYF
>-|-|TRBJ2-1|TRBV5-5
TGTGCCAGCAGCTTGGGATTAGGGTTTATTGGTTACAACAATGAGCAGTTCTTC
CASSLGLGFIGYNNEQFF
>few|-|TRBJ1-2|TRBV28
TGTGCCAGCAGCACCCCAGCTAACTATGGCTACACCTTC
CASSTPANYGYTF
>-|TRBD2|TRBJ2-1|TRBV7-9
TGTGCCAGCGGCGACGGGAGGGCCCCATCCTACAATGAGCAGTTCTTC
CASGDGRAPSYNEQFF
>many|TRBD1|TRBJ2-7|TRBV6-2/TRBV6-3
TGTGCCAGCAGTCGGATTATATCCGGGACAGCGAGCTACGAGCAGTACTTC
CASSRIISGTASYEQYF